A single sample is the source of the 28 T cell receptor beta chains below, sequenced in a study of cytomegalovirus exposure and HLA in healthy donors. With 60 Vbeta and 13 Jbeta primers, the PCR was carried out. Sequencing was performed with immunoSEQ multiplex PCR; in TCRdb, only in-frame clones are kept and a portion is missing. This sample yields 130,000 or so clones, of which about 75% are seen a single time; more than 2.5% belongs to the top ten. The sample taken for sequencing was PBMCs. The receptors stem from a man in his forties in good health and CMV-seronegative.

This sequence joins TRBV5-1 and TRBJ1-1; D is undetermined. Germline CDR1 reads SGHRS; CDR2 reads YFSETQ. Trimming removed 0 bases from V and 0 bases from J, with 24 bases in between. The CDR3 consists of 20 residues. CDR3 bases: TGCGCCAGCAGCTTGGCCATAAATACAAATGGGCGAATAATGAACACTGAAGCTTTCTTT. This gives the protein CASSLAINTNGRIMNTEAFF.

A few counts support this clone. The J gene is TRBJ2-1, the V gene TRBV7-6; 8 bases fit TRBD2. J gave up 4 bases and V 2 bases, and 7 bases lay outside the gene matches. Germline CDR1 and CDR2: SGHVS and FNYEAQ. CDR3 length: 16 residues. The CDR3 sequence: CASSLNGGAGYNEQFF. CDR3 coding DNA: TGTGCCAGCAGCTTAAACGGGGGGGCAGGATACAATGAGCAGTTCTTC.

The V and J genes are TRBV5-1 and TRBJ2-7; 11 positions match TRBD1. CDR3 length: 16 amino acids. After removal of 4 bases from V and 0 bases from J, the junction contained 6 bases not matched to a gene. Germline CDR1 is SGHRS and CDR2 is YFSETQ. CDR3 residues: CASSPSGQGGSYEQYF. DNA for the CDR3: TGCGCCAGCAGCCCATCGGGACAGGGGGGCTCCTACGAGCAGTACTTC.

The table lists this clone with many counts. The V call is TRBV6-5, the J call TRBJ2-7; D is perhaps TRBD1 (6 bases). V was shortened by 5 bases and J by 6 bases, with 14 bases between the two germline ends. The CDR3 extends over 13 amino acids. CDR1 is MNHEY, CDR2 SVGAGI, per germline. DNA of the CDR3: TGTGCCAGCAGTACCACAGGGTGGGGCGAGCAGTACTTC. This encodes CASSTTGWGEQYF.

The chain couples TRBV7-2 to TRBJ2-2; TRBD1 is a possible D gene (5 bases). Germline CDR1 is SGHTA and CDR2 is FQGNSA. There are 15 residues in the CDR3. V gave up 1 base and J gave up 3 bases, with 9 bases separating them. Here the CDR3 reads CASSLGQPYTGELFF. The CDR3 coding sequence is TGTGCCAGCAGCTTAGGACAGCCATACACCGGGGAGCTGTTTTTT.

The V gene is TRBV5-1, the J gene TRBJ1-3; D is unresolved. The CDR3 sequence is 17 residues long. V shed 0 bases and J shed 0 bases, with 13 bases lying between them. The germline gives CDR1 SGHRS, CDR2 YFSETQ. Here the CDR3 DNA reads TGCGCCAGCAGCTTGGACATCTCACCCAACTCTGGAAACACCATATATTTT. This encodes CASSLDISPNSGNTIYF.

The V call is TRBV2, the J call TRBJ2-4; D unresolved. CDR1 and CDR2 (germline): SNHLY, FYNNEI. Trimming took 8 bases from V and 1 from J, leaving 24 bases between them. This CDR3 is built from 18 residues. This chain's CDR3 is CASHTPIIGGGAKNIQYF. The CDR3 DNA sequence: TGTGCCAGCCACACTCCTATTATTGGCGGTGGGGCCAAAAACATTCAGTACTTC. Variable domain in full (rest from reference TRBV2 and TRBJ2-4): EPEVTQTPSHQVTQMGQEVILRCVPISNHLYFYWYRQILGQKVEFLVSFYNNEISEKSEIFDDQFSVERPDGSNFTLKIRSTKLEDSAMYFCASHTPIIGGGAKNIQYFGAGTRLSVL.

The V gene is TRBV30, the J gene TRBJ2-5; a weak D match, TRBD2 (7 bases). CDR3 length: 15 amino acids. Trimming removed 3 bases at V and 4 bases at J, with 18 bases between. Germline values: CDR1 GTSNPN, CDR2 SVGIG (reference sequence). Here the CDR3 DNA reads TGTGCCTGGAGCTGGGGGTGGGGGGGCCGAGAGACCCAGTACTTC. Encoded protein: CAWSWGWGGRETQYF.

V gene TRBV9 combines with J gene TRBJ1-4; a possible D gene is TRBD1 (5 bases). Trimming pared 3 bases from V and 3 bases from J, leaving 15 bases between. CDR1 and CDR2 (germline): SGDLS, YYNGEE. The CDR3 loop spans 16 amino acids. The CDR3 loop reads CASSAGGALSNEKLFF. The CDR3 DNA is TGTGCCAGCAGCGCAGGAGGGGCCCTCTCTAATGAAAAACTGTTTTTT.

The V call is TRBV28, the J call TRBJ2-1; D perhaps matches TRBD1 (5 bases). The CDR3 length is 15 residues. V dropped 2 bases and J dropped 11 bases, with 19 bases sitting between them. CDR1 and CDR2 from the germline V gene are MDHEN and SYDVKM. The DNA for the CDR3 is TGTGCCAGCAGTTTAGCCCGGCAGGGCGAGCTCAAGCAGTTCTTC. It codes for CASSLARQGELKQFF.

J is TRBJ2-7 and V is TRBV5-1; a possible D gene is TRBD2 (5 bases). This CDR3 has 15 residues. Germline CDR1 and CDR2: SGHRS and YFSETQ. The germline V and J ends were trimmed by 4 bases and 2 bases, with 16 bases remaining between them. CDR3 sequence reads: CASSNRTGGPYEQYF. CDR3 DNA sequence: TGCGCCAGCAGCAACCGGACCGGCGGGCCCTACGAGCAGTACTTC.

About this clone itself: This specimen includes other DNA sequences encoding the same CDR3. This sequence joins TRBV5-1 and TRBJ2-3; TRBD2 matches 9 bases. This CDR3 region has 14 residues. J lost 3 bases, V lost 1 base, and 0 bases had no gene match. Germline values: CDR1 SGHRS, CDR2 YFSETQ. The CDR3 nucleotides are TGCGCCAGCAGCTTGACTAGCGGGACAGATACGCAGTATTTT. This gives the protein CASSLTSGTDTQYF.

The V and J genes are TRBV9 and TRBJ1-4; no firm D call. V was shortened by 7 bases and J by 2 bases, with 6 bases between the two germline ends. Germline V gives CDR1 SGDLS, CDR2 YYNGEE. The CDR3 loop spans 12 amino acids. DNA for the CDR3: TGTGCCAGCTCTCGTACTAATGAAAAACTGTTTTTT. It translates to CASSRTNEKLFF.

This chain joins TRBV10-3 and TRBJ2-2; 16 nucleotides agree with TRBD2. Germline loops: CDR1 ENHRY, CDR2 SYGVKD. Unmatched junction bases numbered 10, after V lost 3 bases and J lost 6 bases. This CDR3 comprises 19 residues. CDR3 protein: CAISDYGTSGGAASGELFF. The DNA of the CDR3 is TGTGCCATCAGTGACTACGGGACTAGCGGGGGGGCGGCCTCCGGGGAGCTGTTTTTT.

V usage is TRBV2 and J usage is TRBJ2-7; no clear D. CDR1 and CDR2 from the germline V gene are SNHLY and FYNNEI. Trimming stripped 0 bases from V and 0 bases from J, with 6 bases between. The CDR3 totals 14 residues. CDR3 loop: CASSEAAYSYEQYF. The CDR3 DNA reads TGTGCCAGCAGTGAAGCAGCTTACTCCTACGAGCAGTACTTC.

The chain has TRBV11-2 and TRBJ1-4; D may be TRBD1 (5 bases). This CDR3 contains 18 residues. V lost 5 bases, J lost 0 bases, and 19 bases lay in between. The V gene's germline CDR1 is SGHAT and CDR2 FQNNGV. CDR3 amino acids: CASSPRTGGNPTNEKLFF. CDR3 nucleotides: TGTGCCAGCAGCCCACGCACCGGGGGGAATCCAACTAATGAAAAACTGTTTTTT.

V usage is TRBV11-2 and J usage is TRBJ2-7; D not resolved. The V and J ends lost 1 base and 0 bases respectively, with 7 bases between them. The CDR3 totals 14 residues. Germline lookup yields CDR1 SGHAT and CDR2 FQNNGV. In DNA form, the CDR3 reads TGTGCCAGCAGCTTAGGTTTCGGCTCCTACGAGCAGTACTTC. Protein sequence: CASSLGFGSYEQYF.

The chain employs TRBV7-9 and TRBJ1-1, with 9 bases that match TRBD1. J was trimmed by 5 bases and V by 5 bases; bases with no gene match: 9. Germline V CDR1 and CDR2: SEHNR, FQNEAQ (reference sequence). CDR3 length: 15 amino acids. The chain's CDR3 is CASSLGQGRVTEAFF. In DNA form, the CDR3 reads TGTGCCAGCAGCCTAGGACAGGGGAGGGTTACTGAAGCTTTCTTT. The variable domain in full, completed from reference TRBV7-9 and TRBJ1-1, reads DTGVSQNPRHKITKRGQNVTFRCDPISEHNRLYWYRQTLGQGPEFLTYFQNEAQLEKSRLLSDRFSAERPKGSFSTLEIQRTEQGDSAMYLCASSLGQGRVTEAFFGQGTRLTVV.

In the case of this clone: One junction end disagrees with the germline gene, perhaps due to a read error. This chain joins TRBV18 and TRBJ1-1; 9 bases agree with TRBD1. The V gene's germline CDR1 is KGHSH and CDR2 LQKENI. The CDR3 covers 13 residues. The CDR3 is CASSPQGATEAFF. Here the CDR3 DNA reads TGTGCCAGCTCGCCACAGGGGGCCACTGAAGCTTTCTTT.

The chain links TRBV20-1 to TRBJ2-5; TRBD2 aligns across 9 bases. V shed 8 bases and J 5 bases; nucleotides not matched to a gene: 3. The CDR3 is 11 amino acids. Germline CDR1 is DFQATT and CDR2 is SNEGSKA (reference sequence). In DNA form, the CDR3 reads TGCAGTCTAGCGGGGAGGGAGACCCAGTACTTC. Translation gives CSLAGRETQYF.

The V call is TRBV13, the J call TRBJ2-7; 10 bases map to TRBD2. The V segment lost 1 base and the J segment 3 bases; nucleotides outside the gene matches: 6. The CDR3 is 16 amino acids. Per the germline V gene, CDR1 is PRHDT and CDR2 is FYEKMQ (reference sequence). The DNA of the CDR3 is TGTGCCAGCAGCTTAGCGGTAGCGGGGGGTCTCTACGAGCAGTACTTC. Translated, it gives CASSLAVAGGLYEQYF.

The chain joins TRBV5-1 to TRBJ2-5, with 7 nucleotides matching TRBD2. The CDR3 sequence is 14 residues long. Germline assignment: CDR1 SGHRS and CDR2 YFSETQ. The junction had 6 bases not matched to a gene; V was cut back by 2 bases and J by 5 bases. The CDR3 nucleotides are TGCGCCAGCAGCTTACGGACTAGTGAGGAGACCCAGTACTTC. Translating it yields CASSLRTSEETQYF.

The CDR3 DNA reads TGTGCCAGCAGCGACACAGGGGGCTCCTACAATGAGCAGTTCTTC. Translated, it gives CASSDTGGSYNEQFF. V gene TRBV5-6 combines with J gene TRBJ2-1; TRBD1 matches 8 bases. Germline trimming cut 4 bases from V and 0 bases from J; bases unmatched to any gene: 3. The CDR3 is made up of 15 amino acids. The germline V gene encodes CDR1 SGHDT and CDR2 YYEEEE.

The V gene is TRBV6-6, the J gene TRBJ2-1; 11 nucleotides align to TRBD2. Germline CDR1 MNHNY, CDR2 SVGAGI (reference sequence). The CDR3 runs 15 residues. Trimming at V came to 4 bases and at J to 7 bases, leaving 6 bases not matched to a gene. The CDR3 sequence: CASSFPGLAENEQFF. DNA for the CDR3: TGTGCCAGCAGTTTTCCGGGACTAGCGGAAAATGAGCAGTTCTTC.

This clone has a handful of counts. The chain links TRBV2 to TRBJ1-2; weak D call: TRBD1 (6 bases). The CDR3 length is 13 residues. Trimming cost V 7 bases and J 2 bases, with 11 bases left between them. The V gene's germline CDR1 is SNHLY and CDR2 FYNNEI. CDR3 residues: CASTQTGNYGYTF. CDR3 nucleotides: TGTGCCAGCACCCAGACAGGAAACTATGGCTACACCTTC.

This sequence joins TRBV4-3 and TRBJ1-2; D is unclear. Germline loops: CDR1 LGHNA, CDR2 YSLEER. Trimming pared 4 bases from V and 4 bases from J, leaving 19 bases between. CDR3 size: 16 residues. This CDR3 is CASSLRRERTFYGYTF. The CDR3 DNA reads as TGCGCCAGCAGCCTTCGCCGGGAAAGGACCTTCTATGGCTACACCTTC.

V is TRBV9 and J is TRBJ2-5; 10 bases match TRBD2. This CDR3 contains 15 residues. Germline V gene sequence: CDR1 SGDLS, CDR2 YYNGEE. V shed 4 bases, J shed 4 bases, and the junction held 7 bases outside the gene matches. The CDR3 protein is CASSPTSGVGETQYF. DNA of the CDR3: TGTGCCAGCAGCCCTACTAGCGGGGTTGGAGAGACCCAGTACTTC.

The CDR3 loop reads CATQDLAQPQHF. CDR3 nucleotides: TGTGCCACCCAGGACCTAGCTCAGCCCCAGCATTTT. The rearrangement links TRBV19 to TRBJ1-5; D is uncertain. Deletions cut 10 bases from V and 6 bases from J, with 13 bases between. The CDR3 has 12 residues. The V gene's germline CDR1 is LNHDA and CDR2 SQIVND (reference sequence).